This T cell receptor beta chain originates from a study of shared clonotypes between healthy human individuals. Study outcomes and limitations: In general, naive subsets displayed greater estimated richness than memory subsets did.

Across several immunoSEQ plates, the genomic DNA of each subset was split evenly. TCRdb's table, derived via immunoSEQ multiplex PCR, lists solely in-frame clones and lacks some. The table shows 550,000 to 650,000 clones, with roughly 95% occurring only once. This clone has more than one count but fewer than ten. Antigen: not known. Other DNA sequences in this sample translate to the same CDR3. There are 11 residues in the CDR3. V shed 8 bases and J shed 1 base, with 5 bases lying between them. The germline V gene has CDR1 MDHEN and CDR2 SYDVKM. Terminally differentiated effector memory CD45RA+ cells were excluded from the naive CD8 cells, which were CD45RO-negative and positively selected for CCR7.

This chain uses TRBV28 with TRBJ1-1; D is unclear. The sequence was collected from a woman aged 25-40 years in good health. The source material was naive CD8+ T cells sorted from blood. As DNA, the CDR3 is TGTGCCAGCCGACAGAACACTGAAGCTTTCTTT. Residues: CASRQNTEAFF. Full variable domain (rest looked up from reference TRBV28 and TRBJ1-1): DVKVTQSSRYLVKRTGEKVFLECVQDMDHENMFWYRQDPGLGLRLIYFSYDVKMKEKGDIPEGYSVSREKKERFSLILESASTNQTSMYLCASRQNTEAFFGQGTRLTVV.